This entry lists 21 T cell receptor beta chains sequenced from one sample in a study of response to subunit inactivated influenza vaccine. One entry per CDR3 protein results from TCRdb running MiXCR on the RT-PCR reads. The repertoire holds fewer than 650,000 distinct CDR3 sequences, with approximately 12% as singletons. The sequencing used PBMCs from blood, collected roughly 46 days after vaccination. These receptors were collected from a man aged 50-60 years who received an inactivated influenza vaccine.

The chain carries TRBV11-2 and TRBJ2-1; TRBD2 matches 9 bases. V lost 5 bases to trimming and J lost 5 bases; unmatched junction nucleotides: 10. Germline V lookup: CDR1 SGHAT, CDR2 FQNNGV. The CDR3 runs to 16 residues. The CDR3 is CASSLFAGGPNNEQFF. The DNA of the CDR3 is TGTGCCAGCAGCCTATTTGCGGGGGGGCCGAACAATGAGCAGTTCTTC.

This clonotype came up many times. The J gene is TRBJ2-1, the V gene TRBV7-8, with a possible D match to TRBD2 (5 bases). The CDR3 extends over 15 amino acids. The V and J ends lost 3 bases and 0 bases respectively, with 9 bases between them. CDR1 is SGHVS and CDR2 is FQNEAQ in the germline V gene. In nucleotides, the CDR3 is TGTGCCAGCAGCTTTGGGGAGAGCTCCTACAATGAGCAGTTCTTC. Protein: CASSFGESSYNEQFF.

This clonotype was detected only a few times. V gene TRBV12-3 or TRBV12-4 combines with J gene TRBJ1-1; 8 nucleotides line up with TRBD1. The CDR3 has 14 amino acids. The ends lost 6 bases at V and 4 bases at J; junction bases unmatched: 7. This CDR3 is CASRPGQEGTEAFF. The CDR3 nucleotides read TGTGCCAGCAGACCGGGACAGGAGGGCACTGAAGCTTTCTTT.

This clonotype occurred a few times. The V call is TRBV20-1, the J call TRBJ2-1; 7 bases agree with TRBD1. J lost 0 bases, V lost 5 bases, and 4 bases had no gene match. The CDR3 length is 14 residues. The germline V gene has CDR1 DFQATT and CDR2 SNEGSKA (reference sequence). This chain's CDR3 is CSAQDRSSYNEQFF. CDR3 bases: TGCAGTGCTCAGGACAGGAGCTCCTACAATGAGCAGTTCTTC.

This sequence joins TRBV11-2 and TRBJ2-7; TRBD2 matches at 9 bases. CDR1 and CDR2 from the germline V gene are SGHAT and FQNNGV. CDR3 length: 14 residues. J lost 7 bases, V lost 3 bases, and 7 bases had no gene match. The CDR3 protein is CASSFSSGVKEQYF. CDR3 nucleotides: TGTGCCAGCAGCTTCTCTAGCGGGGTAAAGGAGCAGTACTTC.

In its sample, this clonotype was seen many times. CDR3 amino acids: CSAKRDRGFF. Written as DNA, the CDR3 is TGCAGTGCTAAGAGGGACAGGGGGTTCTTC. J is TRBJ2-1 and V is TRBV20-1; 10 nucleotides line up with TRBD1. After removal of 4 bases from V and 15 bases from J, the junction contained 3 bases not matched to a gene. CDR3 size: 10 residues. Germline V gene sequence: CDR1 DFQATT, CDR2 SNEGSKA (reference sequence).

V and J are TRBV7-9 and TRBJ1-5, with D possibly being TRBD1 (6 bases). This CDR3 is built from 15 residues. V lost 2 bases, J lost 3 bases, and 11 bases lay in between. The germline V gene encodes CDR1 SEHNR and CDR2 FQNEAQ (reference sequence). The DNA of the CDR3 is TGTGCCAGCAGCTTATCAGGGGATTTCAATCAGCCCCAGCATTTT. It translates to CASSLSGDFNQPQHF.

This clonotype was seen a handful of times. The chain carries TRBV28 and TRBJ2-3, with TRBD1 matching 7 bases. The ends lost 5 bases at V and 2 bases at J; junction bases unmatched: 10. The CDR3 runs to 16 residues. CDR1 MDHEN and CDR2 SYDVKM come from the germline V gene. The CDR3 nucleotides read TGTGCCAGCAGTCCCACTCAGGGGGTTGTCACAGATACGCAGTATTTT. This gives the protein CASSPTQGVVTDTQYF. Full variable domain (remainder filled in from reference TRBV28 and TRBJ2-3): DVKVTQSSRYLVKRTGEKVFLECVQDMDHENMFWYRQDPGLGLRLIYFSYDVKMKEKGDIPEGYSVSREKKERFSLILESASTNQTSMYLCASSPTQGVVTDTQYFGPGTRLTVL.

This clonotype was detected only a few times. This chain joins TRBV7-2 and TRBJ1-2; D gene uncertain. The CDR3 contains 13 residues. The V end was cut by 5 bases, the J end by 5 bases, with 12 bases between. Germline V gene sequence: CDR1 SGHTA, CDR2 FQGNSA. CDR3 coding DNA: TGTGCCAGCAGCACAAAGGTCCAATATGGCTACACCTTC. It yields the protein CASSTKVQYGYTF.

This chain uses TRBV20-1 with TRBJ2-7, with D unresolved. V lost 4 bases and J lost 5, with 18 bases in between. Germline-derived CDR1 and CDR2 are DFQATT and SNEGSKA (reference sequence). The CDR3 length is 14 residues. The CDR3 sequence is CSAISPAQVDEQYF. In nucleotides, the CDR3 is TGCAGTGCTATCAGTCCCGCGCAGGTCGACGAGCAGTACTTC.

The chain uses TRBV7-2 and TRBJ1-5; D might be TRBD1 (6 bases). Germline CDR1 SGHTA, CDR2 FQGNSA. V lost 3 bases, J lost 9 bases, and 15 bases lay in between. The CDR3 has 14 amino acids. Here the CDR3 DNA reads TGTGCCAGCAGCTTTGGACGGGACAATGGGCCCCAGCATTTT. Its translation: CASSFGRDNGPQHF.

The rearrangement links TRBV27 to TRBJ1-2; TRBD1 matches 8 bases. CDR1 MNHEY and CDR2 SMNVEV come from the germline V gene (reference sequence). The ends lost 6 bases at V and 8 bases at J; junction bases unmatched: 8. CDR3 length: 13 amino acids. This CDR3 is CASSRTGLGGYTF. In DNA form, the CDR3 reads TGTGCCAGCAGCCGGACAGGGTTGGGCGGCTACACCTTC.

The chain employs TRBV12-3 or TRBV12-4 and TRBJ1-2, with D possibly matching TRBD1 (5 bases). Trimming left V 2 bases short and J 4 bases short, with 14 bases between. The CDR3 has 15 residues. CDR3 sequence: CASSLISRGLYGYTF. DNA for the CDR3: TGTGCCAGCAGTTTAATATCGCGGGGCCTCTATGGCTACACCTTC.

This clonotype was seen at least ten times. The V gene is TRBV5-1, the J gene TRBJ2-7; tentatively, D is TRBD1 (6 bases). CDR3 length equals 14 residues. Trimming removed 4 bases at V and 2 bases at J, with 13 bases between. Germline V gene sequence: CDR1 SGHRS, CDR2 YFSETQ. The CDR3 is CASSGGQATYEQYF. Here the CDR3 DNA reads TGCGCCAGCAGCGGGGGACAAGCAACCTACGAGCAGTACTTC.

The chain joins TRBV11-2 to TRBJ1-5; D uncertain. The V end lost 2 bases, the J end lost 0 bases, and 8 bases lay between the germline ends. The CDR3 is 15 residues long. Germline CDR1 SGHAT, CDR2 FQNNGV. CDR3 DNA sequence: TGTGCCAGCAGCTTATCCGACGGTAGCAATCAGCCCCAGCATTTT. Residues: CASSLSDGSNQPQHF.

The chain combines TRBV9 with TRBJ1-2; possible D gene TRBD1, 6 bases. Germline CDR1 and CDR2: SGDLS and YYNGEE. The CDR3 length is 13 residues. Trimming shortened V by 3 bases and J by 4 bases, and 10 bases separated the two germline ends. The CDR3 nucleotides read TGTGCCAGCAGCGGGAGACAGGTCTATGGCTACACCTTC. Amino acids: CASSGRQVYGYTF.

The chain employs TRBV11-2 and TRBJ2-3; 13 bases line up with TRBD2. V gave up 1 base and J gave up 0 bases; unmatched junction bases: 4. The CDR3 length is 18 residues. In germline, CDR1 is SGHAT, CDR2 FQNNGV. The CDR3 loop reads CASSLGLAGGISTDTQYF. The CDR3 DNA reads TGTGCCAGCAGCTTAGGACTAGCGGGAGGAATCAGCACAGATACGCAGTATTTT.

The rearrangement joins TRBV27 to TRBJ2-2; 12 bases align to TRBD2. V shed 4 bases, J shed 3 bases, and the junction held 6 bases outside the gene matches. The germline CDR1 and CDR2 sequences are MNHEY and SMNVEV (reference sequence). The CDR3 consists of 17 residues. CDR3 sequence (DNA): TGTGCCAGCAGTTCCATGAGACTAGCGGGAGACACCGGGGAGCTGTTTTTT. Translating gives CASSSMRLAGDTGELFF.

This clonotype was observed a few times. The rearrangement joins TRBV20-1 to TRBJ1-1; D might be TRBD1 (5 bases). In germline, CDR1 is DFQATT, CDR2 SNEGSKA (reference sequence). V lost 3 bases and J lost 4, with 15 bases in between. The CDR3 is made up of 14 amino acids. The CDR3 region has the DNA TGCAGTGCTAGTCCAGGGTCCTCGATCACTGAAGCTTTCTTT. Protein sequence: CSASPGSSITEAFF.

This clonotype was detected many times. The chain links TRBV20-1 to TRBJ2-1, with D unclear. The CDR3 contains 14 residues. The V end lost 6 bases, the J end lost 4 bases, and 16 bases lay between the germline ends. The germline V gene has CDR1 DFQATT and CDR2 SNEGSKA (reference sequence). The CDR3: CSAKVVQLYNEQFF. DNA of the CDR3: TGCAGTGCGAAGGTGGTGCAACTGTACAATGAGCAGTTCTTC.

The chain combines TRBV28 with TRBJ2-2, with 8 bases lining up with TRBD2. V shed 6 bases, J shed 3 bases, and the junction held 9 bases outside the gene matches. Germline values: CDR1 MDHEN, CDR2 SYDVKM. The length of the CDR3 is 16 residues. CDR3 region: CASSLIAGSYTGELFF. CDR3 sequence (DNA): TGTGCCAGCAGCCTGATAGCGGGAAGCTACACCGGGGAGCTGTTTTTT.